The next 26 T cell receptor beta chains were all read from a single sample in a study of Ad26.COV2.S vaccination and SARS-CoV-2 variants. The repertoire was sequenced with immunoSEQ multiplex PCR; TCRdb's copy has only in-frame clones and lacks some. The repertoire holds fewer than 400,000 clones, about 86% seen once, with more than 1.5% in the top ten. The treatment is: 15 to 20 received Ad26.COV2.S at low or high dose, single or two shots; about 5 received placebo; per-sample allocation not given. The samples were gathered on day 63 after the first injection of vaccine or placebo. This material consisted of peripheral blood, taken in a trial of Ad26.COV2.S vaccine versus placebo. The receptor set was obtained from a person between 18 and 59 years old who received the Ad26.COV2.S COVID-19 vaccine or a placebo.

The genes are TRBV27 and TRBJ1-6, with 9 bases that match TRBD1. Germline V CDR1 and CDR2: MNHEY, SMNVEV (reference sequence). Unmatched junction bases numbered 10, after V lost 2 bases and J lost 8 bases. The CDR3 contains 17 residues. This CDR3 is CASSLGARRDRDSPLHF. For the CDR3, the DNA is TGTGCCAGCAGTTTAGGGGCGAGACGGGACAGGGATTCACCCCTCCACTTT.

The V call is TRBV25-1, the J call TRBJ2-1; TRBD1 agrees at 7 bases. With 6 bases clipped from V and 8 bases from J, the junction kept 10 bases outside the gene matches. Germline V gene lookup returns CDR1 MGHDK and CDR2 SYGVNS. The CDR3 totals 14 residues. Written as DNA, the CDR3 is TGTGCCAGCAGGGCCCAGGGGGTCTTCTATGAGCAGTTCTTC. The encoded protein is CASRAQGVFYEQFF.

The rearrangement joins TRBV21-1 to TRBJ2-2; whether TRBD1, the table's D call, matches the DNA was not checked. TRBV21-1 is designated a pseudogene. CDR3 length: 15 residues. The CDR3 loop is CASQGLTGGTGELFF. DNA for the CDR3: TGTGCCAGCCAAGGATTGACAGGGGGGACCGGGGAGCTGTTTTTT.

This CDR3 reads CASSTGGLAYEQYF. In DNA form, the CDR3 reads TGTGCCAGCAGTACTGGGGGACTAGCTTACGAGCAGTACTTC. The chain links TRBV6-5 to TRBJ2-7; 9 bases match TRBD2. The CDR3 spans 14 residues. V lost 5 bases and J lost 4; bases outside the gene matches: 6. The germline gives CDR1 MNHEY, CDR2 SVGAGI.

The J gene is TRBJ2-7, the V gene TRBV7-2; TRBD1 matches 10 bases. The V segment lost 3 bases and the J segment 6 bases; nucleotides outside the gene matches: 2. Looked up from germline, CDR1 is SGHTA and CDR2 is FQGNSA. The CDR3 has 13 residues. In nucleotides, the CDR3 is TGTGCCAGCAGCTTGAGGGACAGGGGCGAGCAGTACTTC. It codes for CASSLRDRGEQYF.

The V gene is TRBV19, the J gene TRBJ1-5; possibly TRBD1 for D (5 bases). There are 16 residues in the CDR3. Per germline, CDR1 LNHDA and CDR2 SQIVND (reference sequence). Between the trimmed V and J ends, which lost 6 bases and 1 base, there was a span of 16 bases. As DNA, the CDR3 is TGTGCCAGTAGCACCCGCCAGGGTTTCAGCAATCAGCCCCAGCATTTT. Amino acid sequence: CASSTRQGFSNQPQHF.

V and J are TRBV7-2 and TRBJ2-2; weak D call: TRBD1 (5 bases). CDR1 is SGHTA, CDR2 FQGNSA, per germline. The germline V and J ends were trimmed by 2 bases and 7 bases, with 8 bases remaining between them. The CDR3 is 13 residues long. The CDR3 protein is CASSLQGVGELFF. In nucleotides, the CDR3 is TGTGCCAGCAGCTTACAGGGCGTCGGGGAGCTGTTTTTT.

The chain is built from TRBV30 and TRBJ1-2; D gene ambiguous. There are 12 residues in the CDR3. The germline gives CDR1 GTSNPN, CDR2 SVGIG (reference sequence). The germline V and J ends were trimmed by 2 bases and 4 bases, with 8 bases remaining between them. DNA for the CDR3: TGTGCCTGGAGTACCCTTGGCTATGGCTACACCTTC. Translation: CAWSTLGYGYTF.

The chain combines TRBV4-2 with TRBJ2-5; 11 bases agree with TRBD2. J lost 9 bases, V lost 0 bases, and 9 bases had no gene match. This CDR3 region has 16 residues. The germline CDR1 and CDR2 sequences are LGHNA and YNFKEQ. As DNA, the CDR3 is TGTGCCAGCAGCCAAGATAGCGGGGGGGCGCAACGGGCCCAGTACTTC. It yields the protein CASSQDSGGAQRAQYF.

There are a few counts of this clone. The chain is built from TRBV18 and TRBJ2-7; 7 positions agree with TRBD1. The V and J ends lost 6 bases and 0 bases, in that order; junction bases with no gene match: 8. The length of the CDR3 is 15 residues. The germline V gene encodes CDR1 KGHSH and CDR2 LQKENI. CDR3 sequence (DNA): TGTGCCAGCTCCCCAATGGGGGACAGCTCCTACGAGCAGTACTTC. This gives the protein CASSPMGDSSYEQYF.

This clone was observed a few times. This chain joins TRBV5-8 and TRBJ1-1; tentatively, D is TRBD1 (5 bases). V was pared by 1 base and J by 1 base, with 8 bases between. Germline V gene sequence: CDR1 SGHTS, CDR2 YDEGEE. The CDR3 runs to 14 residues. The CDR3 sequence: CASSLRRANTEAFF. The DNA for the CDR3 is TGTGCCAGCAGCTTGCGCAGGGCGAACACTGAAGCTTTCTTT.

The genes are TRBV7-9 and TRBJ2-6; 7 positions agree with TRBD2. In germline, CDR1 is SEHNR, CDR2 FQNEAQ (reference sequence). This CDR3 is built from 18 residues. Losses at the gene ends were 8 bases for V and 0 bases for J; bases not matched to a gene: 13. The CDR3 DNA is TGTGCCAGCCCCAAGGAGGGTACGGGGGGCTCTGGGGCCAACGTCCTGACTTTC. Its translation is CASPKEGTGGSGANVLTF.

The count of this clone is one. The chain recombines TRBV30 with TRBJ1-2; D unclear. CDR1 and CDR2 (germline): GTSNPN, SVGIG (reference sequence). The V end was cut by 2 bases, the J end by 8 bases, with 12 bases between. The CDR3 has 12 amino acids. CDR3 bases: TGTGCCTGGAGTCGCCAGTCGGGCGGCTACACCTTC. Protein product: CAWSRQSGGYTF.

A few counts support this clone. This chain links TRBV7-9 with TRBJ1-6; 7 bases are a match to TRBD1. Looked up from germline, CDR1 is SEHNR and CDR2 is FQNEAQ (reference sequence). V trimming: 1 base; J trimming: 4 bases; junction bases outside the gene matches: 1. CDR3 size: 15 residues. DNA for the CDR3: TGTGCCAGCAGCTTAGGACAGGGTTATAATTCACCCCTCCACTTT. Translation gives CASSLGQGYNSPLHF. Full variable domain (missing parts from reference TRBV7-9 and TRBJ1-6): DTGVSQNPRHKITKRGQNVTFRCDPISEHNRLYWYRQTLGQGPEFLTYFQNEAQLEKSRLLSDRFSAERPKGSFSTLEIQRTEQGDSAMYLCASSLGQGYNSPLHFGNGTRLTVT.

The chain uses TRBV2 and TRBJ1-6; maybe TRBD1 (5 bases). V lost 5 bases and J lost 6, with 14 bases in between. CDR1 is SNHLY and CDR2 is FYNNEI in the germline V gene. This CDR3 has 15 amino acids. CDR3 coding DNA: TGTGCCAGCAGTTCCGAGAGGGGAGGTAATTCACCCCTCCACTTT. This encodes CASSSERGGNSPLHF. Looking up the rest from reference TRBV2 and TRBJ1-6 gives the full variable domain: EPEVTQTPSHQVTQMGQEVILRCVPISNHLYFYWYRQILGQKVEFLVSFYNNEISEKSEIFDDQFSVERPDGSNFTLKIRSTKLEDSAMYFCASSSERGGNSPLHFGNGTRLTVT.

The chain's CDR3 is CASSYSGVGLQPQHF. The CDR3 DNA sequence: TGTGCCAGCAGTTACTCCGGGGTTGGCCTTCAGCCCCAGCATTTT. This chain uses TRBV6-5 with TRBJ1-5; no reliable D call. The CDR3 has 15 residues. From germline, CDR1 is MNHEY and CDR2 SVGAGI. Trimming left V 0 bases short and J 6 bases short, with 12 bases between.

V gene TRBV5-1 combines with J gene TRBJ1-2; possibly TRBD1 for D (6 bases). Germline-derived CDR1 and CDR2 are SGHRS and YFSETQ. The CDR3 extends over 14 amino acids. Trimming took 4 bases from V and 2 from J, leaving 12 bases between them. CDR3 protein: CASSPRTENYGYTF. CDR3 coding DNA: TGCGCCAGCAGCCCTCGGACAGAGAACTATGGCTACACCTTC.

This sequence joins TRBV5-4 and TRBJ2-1; 11 positions agree with TRBD2. This CDR3 has 15 amino acids. V dropped 3 bases and J dropped 3; count of bases not matched to a gene: 2. CDR1 and CDR2 from the germline V gene are SGHNT and YYREEE (reference sequence). Written as DNA, the CDR3 is TGTGCCAGCAGCTCTAGCGGGGGGAACTACAATGAGCAGTTCTTC. Translated, it gives CASSSSGGNYNEQFF.

This clone was observed a few times. CDR3 sequence reads: CASSIKGVGYTF. Written as DNA, the CDR3 is TGTGCCAGTAGTATCAAAGGGGTCGGCTACACCTTC. V and J are TRBV19 and TRBJ1-2; D might be TRBD1 (5 bases). V was cut by 3 bases and J by 8 bases, with 10 bases left in between. CDR3 size: 12 residues. The germline gives CDR1 LNHDA, CDR2 SQIVND (reference sequence). The full variable domain, with the rest looked up from reference TRBV19 and TRBJ1-2, is DGGITQSPKYLFRKEGQNVTLSCEQNLNHDAMYWYRQDPGQGLRLIYYSQIVNDFQKGDIAEGYSVSREKKESFPLTVTSAQKNPTAFYLCASSIKGVGYTFGSGTRLTVV.

J is TRBJ2-1 and V is TRBV7-2, with 13 bases aligning to TRBD2. The V gene end was trimmed by 6 bases and the J gene end by 9 bases; junction bases not matched to a gene: 11. The length of the CDR3 is 16 residues. In germline, CDR1 is SGHTA, CDR2 FQGNSA. The CDR3 is CASRLGLAGPQGEQFF. In nucleotides, the CDR3 is TGTGCCAGCAGGCTGGGACTAGCGGGGCCCCAGGGTGAGCAGTTCTTC.

This chain connects TRBV19 to TRBJ1-1, with D possibly being TRBD1 (5 bases). The CDR3 totals 16 residues. Germline CDR1 LNHDA, CDR2 SQIVND (reference sequence). V shed 3 bases and J shed 4 bases, with 18 bases lying between them. The CDR3 is CASSIRQPRRSTEAFF. CDR3 nucleotide sequence: TGTGCCAGTAGTATCAGACAGCCCAGGCGGAGCACTGAAGCTTTCTTT.

The rearrangement uses TRBV7-9 and TRBJ2-7; perhaps TRBD2 as D (5 bases). Germline-derived CDR1 and CDR2 are SEHNR and FQNEAQ (reference sequence). The CDR3 is 15 residues long. Trimming shortened V by 1 base and J by 0 bases, and 10 bases separated the two germline ends. The CDR3 sequence: CASSLGVGVSYEQYF. The CDR3 DNA reads TGTGCCAGCAGCTTAGGCGTCGGGGTCTCCTACGAGCAGTACTTC. Complete variable domain (other parts from reference TRBV7-9 and TRBJ2-7): DTGVSQNPRHKITKRGQNVTFRCDPISEHNRLYWYRQTLGQGPEFLTYFQNEAQLEKSRLLSDRFSAERPKGSFSTLEIQRTEQGDSAMYLCASSLGVGVSYEQYFGPGTRLTVT.

This clone was counted a single time. V is TRBV11-1 and J is TRBJ2-1; 10 bases are a match to TRBD1. Trimming cost V 6 bases and J 5 bases; bases outside gene matches: 7. Per germline, CDR1 SGHAT and CDR2 FQDESV (reference sequence). The CDR3 is made up of 15 amino acids. CDR3 sequence (DNA): TGTGCCAGCAGAGAAAGGACAGGGGGTGACAATGAGCAGTTCTTC. Amino acids: CASRERTGGDNEQFF. Filled out from reference TRBV11-1 and TRBJ2-1, the complete variable domain reads EAEVAQSPRYKITEKSQAVAFWCDPISGHATLYWYRQILGQGPELLVQFQDESVVDDSQLPKDRFSAERLKGVDSTLKIQPAELGDSAMYLCASRERTGGDNEQFFGPGTRLTVL.

The CDR3 DNA follows: TGTGCCAGCAGCGGGGGACAGGGGACCTACAATGAGCAGTTCTTC. Translating it yields CASSGGQGTYNEQFF. The chain employs TRBV9 and TRBJ2-1; 10 nucleotides agree with TRBD1. The CDR3 extends over 15 amino acids. J gave up 2 bases and V 3 bases, and 2 bases lay outside the gene matches. In germline, CDR1 is SGDLS, CDR2 YYNGEE. The full variable domain, its missing parts supplied by reference TRBV9 and TRBJ2-1, is DSGVTQTPKHLITATGQRVTLRCSPRSGDLSVYWYQQSLDQGLQFLIQYYNGEERAKGNILERFSAQQFPDLHSELNLSSLELGDSALYFCASSGGQGTYNEQFFGPGTRLTVL.

For the CDR3, the DNA is TGTGCCAGCAGCTATAACATCTTGAACACTGAAGCTTTCTTT. The encoded protein is CASSYNILNTEAFF. The chain is built from TRBV4-2 and TRBJ1-1; D gene uncertain. The CDR3 sequence is 14 residues long. Per germline, CDR1 LGHNA and CDR2 YNFKEQ. Trimming pared 5 bases from V and 0 bases from J, leaving 10 bases between.

J is TRBJ2-7 and V is TRBV9; TRBD1 matches 12 bases. Germline CDR1 SGDLS, CDR2 YYNGEE. CDR3 length equals 15 residues. The junction had 6 bases not matched to a gene; V was cut back by 3 bases and J by 5 bases. CDR3: CASSDGTGGRNEQYF. The CDR3 DNA is TGTGCCAGCAGCGACGGGACAGGGGGCCGGAACGAGCAGTACTTC.